The clone carrying this T cell receptor (beta chain) was seen once. As yet, its antigen is unknown. The data stem from a study of T-cell memory formation after mild COVID-19. Looking at the study overall: Largely, the TCR clusters proved donor specific.

Libraries for TCRalpha and TCRbeta carried sample barcodes and unique molecular identifiers via 5'RACE. MiXCR was run by TCRdb on the 5' RACE reads, yielding one entry per CDR3 protein. The table records over 400,000 distinct CDR3 sequences, around a quarter of them present only once. Study-level results: Second-wave clones that peaked on day 37 lacked confirmed SARS-CoV-2 specificity. Some SARS-CoV-2-responding clones were already detected in memory before infection.

This TCR came from an adult woman who had mild COVID-19 (a few samples of this study predate the infection). Cell type and time point are not known. Sequenced sample: PBMCs or a T cell subset sorted from them (not recorded which).

Here the CDR3 DNA reads TGTGCCAGCAGTCAACCCTGGGAAGGCGCCTACGAGCAGTACTTC. This sequence encodes CASSQPWEGAYEQYF. The chain combines TRBV7-2 with TRBJ2-7; D unresolved. This CDR3 contains 15 residues. Trimming took off 6 bases at V and 2 bases at J, with 17 bases between the two ends. The germline gives CDR1 SGHTA, CDR2 FQGNSA.